The 9 T cell receptor beta chains presented below share a single source sample, sequenced in a study of T cells in Graves' hyperthyroidism and ophthalmopathy. Researchers took RNA transcripts and amplified the TCR beta CDR3 regions from them. Researchers ran a first-round RT-PCR on the TCR CDR3 using the HTBI primer set. TCRdb reprocessed the multiplex PCR reads with MiXCR, giving one entry per CDR3 protein. The sample contains approximately 510,000 distinct CDR3 sequences, 35% to 50% of which appear only once. The specimen was peripheral blood or thyroid tissue (not recorded which). These receptors all stem from an adult woman with Graves' disease, either hyperthyroidism or ophthalmopathy (not recorded which).

The chain employs TRBV7-2 and TRBJ2-2, with D possibly matching TRBD2 (5 bases). This CDR3 has 15 residues. Germline V gene data show CDR1 as SGHTA and CDR2 as FQGNSA. Trimming shortened V by 3 bases and J by 5 bases, and 13 bases separated the two germline ends. The CDR3 spells CASSLGVGNTGELFF. The CDR3 bases are TGTGCCAGCAGCTTGGGAGTAGGGAATACCGGGGAGCTGTTTTTT.

The rearrangement uses TRBV6-2 or TRBV6-3 and TRBJ2-6; weak D call: TRBD1 (5 bases). V was clipped by 6 bases and J by 4 bases, with 19 bases between them. Per germline, CDR1 MNHEY and CDR2 SVGEGT. There are 17 residues in the CDR3. DNA of the CDR3: TGTGCCAGCAGCTCCTTGGGGCAGGCTGCCGGGGCCAACGTCCTGACTTTC. Protein sequence: CASSSLGQAAGANVLTF.

The genes are TRBV24-1 and TRBJ1-2, with D hard to call. Germline V gene sequence: CDR1 KGHDR, CDR2 SFDVKD. This CDR3 is built from 15 residues. V was pared by 3 bases and J by 1 base, with 11 bases between. In DNA, the CDR3 is TGTGCCACCAGTGATCCCAGCCGGGGTAACTATGGCTACACCTTC. Protein sequence: CATSDPSRGNYGYTF.

This chain connects TRBV11-2 to TRBJ1-6; D is undetermined. Germline assignment: CDR1 SGHAT and CDR2 FQNNGV. This CDR3 has 15 residues. V was shortened by 1 base and J by 9 bases, with 13 bases between the two germline ends. Here the CDR3 DNA reads TGTGCCAGCAGCTTAGTACGCCCGGGTGGTTCACCCCTCCACTTT. Protein product: CASSLVRPGGSPLHF.

The chain recombines TRBV20-1 with TRBJ2-7; D tentatively fits TRBD1 or TRBD2 (7 bases each). This CDR3 spans 13 amino acids. V shed 0 bases and J shed 6 bases, with 12 bases lying between them. The germline CDR1 and CDR2 sequences are DFQATT and SNEGSKA (reference sequence). This chain's CDR3 is CSARDGRGGEQYF. The DNA for the CDR3 is TGCAGTGCTAGAGATGGCAGGGGGGGCGAGCAGTACTTC.

The chain employs TRBV2 and TRBJ1-5; a weak D match, TRBD1 (6 bases). CDR3 size: 18 residues. Germline-derived CDR1 and CDR2 are SNHLY and FYNNEI. Trimming removed 4 bases at V and 2 bases at J, with 21 bases between. The chain's CDR3 is CASSARPGSTGGNQPQHF. CDR3 bases: TGTGCCAGCAGTGCTAGACCGGGCTCGACAGGTGGCAATCAGCCCCAGCATTTT.

J is TRBJ2-5 and V is TRBV7-9; a weak D match, TRBD1 (7 bases). Germline V gene sequence: CDR1 SEHNR, CDR2 FQNEAQ (reference sequence). V was pared by 7 bases and J by 2 bases, with 17 bases between. CDR3 length: 15 amino acids. Written as DNA, the CDR3 is TGTGCCAGCATAGCCAGGGGGGTCGTACAAGAGACCCAGTACTTC. Translation: CASIARGVVQETQYF.

The chain links TRBV20-1 to TRBJ1-2; D might be TRBD1 (6 bases). Trimming removed 3 bases from V and 2 bases from J, with 13 bases in between. CDR1 DFQATT and CDR2 SNEGSKA come from the germline V gene (reference sequence). The CDR3 sequence is 14 residues long. CDR3 amino acids: CSASFQGSNYGYTF. The CDR3 nucleotides are TGCAGTGCTAGTTTCCAGGGGTCAAACTATGGCTACACCTTC.

This chain uses TRBV7-2 with TRBJ1-2, with D perhaps TRBD1 (5 bases). The V end was cut by 2 bases, the J end by 8 bases, with 18 bases between. CDR3 length equals 15 residues. Germline values: CDR1 SGHTA, CDR2 FQGNSA. CDR3 loop: CASSLLSEGRVGYTF. The CDR3 DNA is TGTGCCAGCAGCTTATTGTCCGAGGGGCGAGTAGGCTACACCTTC.